Presented here are 7 T cell receptor beta chains from one specimen sequenced in a study of shared clonotypes between healthy human individuals. TCRdb's copy holds only in-frame clones and misses some; the assay was immunoSEQ multiplex PCR. The sample contains about 300,000 clones, approximately 79% of which appear only once. The sample consisted of memory CD4+ T cells sorted from blood. The subset is: CD45RA-negative fraction. Receptors originate from a young man in good health.

The chain carries TRBV4-2 and TRBJ2-7; 14 bases line up with TRBD2. V was clipped by 0 bases and J by 1 base; unmatched bases: 8. The CDR3 loop spans 19 amino acids. Germline CDR1 reads LGHNA; CDR2 reads YNFKEQ. CDR3 sequence (DNA): TGTGCCAGCAGCCAAGATGTCGGACTAGCGGGAGGACGTTCCTACGAGCAGTACTTC. This translates into CASSQDVGLAGGRSYEQYF.

The rearrangement links TRBV5-1 to TRBJ2-5; D remains unclear. Trimming stripped 1 base from V and 5 bases from J, with 9 bases between. The CDR3 is 13 residues long. Germline lookup yields CDR1 SGHRS and CDR2 YFSETQ. The CDR3 region is CASSLLEGETQYF. CDR3 nucleotide sequence: TGCGCCAGCAGCTTGTTGGAAGGGGAGACCCAGTACTTC.

This clone was counted once. The identical CDR3 is also encoded by other nucleotide sequences in the sample. The chain joins TRBV19 to TRBJ1-5; D remains ambiguous. Looked up from germline, CDR1 is LNHDA and CDR2 is SQIVND (reference sequence). The CDR3 is made up of 12 amino acids. Trimming stripped 9 bases from V and 1 base from J, with 7 bases between. The CDR3 sequence: CASRSSNQPQHF. CDR3 DNA sequence: TGTGCCAGCAGATCGAGCAATCAGCCCCAGCATTTT.

Many counts were recorded for this clone. The chain is built from TRBV18 and TRBJ2-1; 10 nucleotides match TRBD2. Germline CDR1 and CDR2: KGHSH and LQKENI. With V trimmed by 3 bases and J by 6 bases, 11 bases remained unmatched. This CDR3 comprises 17 residues. Here the CDR3 reads CASSPLNPGLAPNEQFF. Written as DNA, the CDR3 is TGTGCCAGCTCACCGTTAAACCCGGGACTAGCGCCCAATGAGCAGTTCTTC.

The chain's CDR3 is CASSVGDGRGLNEQFF. The CDR3 DNA follows: TGTGCCAGCAGCGTAGGAGACGGGAGGGGCCTTAATGAGCAGTTCTTC. The chain has TRBV9 and TRBJ2-1, with 8 bases aligning to TRBD2. The CDR3 is made up of 16 amino acids. Germline V gene sequence: CDR1 SGDLS, CDR2 YYNGEE. The V and J ends lost 0 bases and 7 bases, in that order; junction bases with no gene match: 9.

The V and J genes are TRBV10-3 and TRBJ2-7; D gene ambiguous. Trimming removed 11 bases at V and 1 base at J, with 15 bases between. The CDR3 sequence is 13 residues long. Germline V gene sequence: CDR1 ENHRY, CDR2 SYGVKD. This chain's CDR3 is CAAKSGQSYEQYF. The DNA of the CDR3 is TGTGCCGCCAAATCGGGCCAGTCCTACGAGCAGTACTTC.

The chain links TRBV27 to TRBJ2-5; 8 bases map to TRBD2. J gave up 5 bases and V 8 bases, and 4 bases lay outside the gene matches. The CDR3 is 12 amino acids. The germline V gene encodes CDR1 MNHEY and CDR2 SMNVEV (reference sequence). The CDR3 spells CASRGGYETQYF. As DNA, the CDR3 is TGTGCCAGCCGGGGGGGGTATGAGACCCAGTACTTC.